One and the same sample provided the 2 T cell receptor beta chains below, sequenced in a study of T-cell reconstitution after alpha-beta-depleted transplantation in children. The library targeted TCRbeta and was prepared with unique molecular identifiers. Via MiXCR, TCRdb re-called the PCR reads, giving one row per CDR3 protein. The repertoire has about 460,000 distinct CDR3 sequences, about 11% of them found once; the top ten carry 2% to 2.5%. The sample here was PBMCs, taken before TCRalphabeta/CD19-depleted stem cell transplant. The source of these receptors is a child aged 2-15 years with inherited bone marrow failure, due to receive a stem cell transplant.

Many counts were recorded for this clonotype. The chain has TRBV7-9 and TRBJ2-6; 7 nucleotides align to TRBD1. The CDR3 runs 17 residues. Germline trimming cut 6 bases from V and 4 bases from J; bases unmatched to any gene: 12. Per the germline V gene, CDR1 is SEHNR and CDR2 is FQNEAQ (reference sequence). Here the CDR3 reads CASSRQGSFSGANVLTF. As DNA, the CDR3 is TGTGCCAGCAGTAGACAGGGCTCCTTTTCGGGGGCCAACGTCCTGACTTTC.

This clonotype was observed a handful of times. The chain recombines TRBV12-3 or TRBV12-4 with TRBJ2-2; D may be TRBD2 (6 bases). This CDR3 contains 14 residues. Trimming left V 3 bases short and J 5 bases short, with 10 bases between. The CDR3 bases are TGTGCCAGCAGTTTCGGGGGATGGACCGGGGAGCTGTTTTTT. Protein: CASSFGGWTGELFF.